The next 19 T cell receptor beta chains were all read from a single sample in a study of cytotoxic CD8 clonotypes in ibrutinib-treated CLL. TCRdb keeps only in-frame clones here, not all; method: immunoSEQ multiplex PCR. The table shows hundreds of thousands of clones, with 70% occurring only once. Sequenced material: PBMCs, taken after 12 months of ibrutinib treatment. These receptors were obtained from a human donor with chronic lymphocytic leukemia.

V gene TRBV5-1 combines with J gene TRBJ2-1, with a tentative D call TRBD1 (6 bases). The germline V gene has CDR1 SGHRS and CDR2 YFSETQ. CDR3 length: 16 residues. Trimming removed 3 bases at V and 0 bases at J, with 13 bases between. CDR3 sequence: CASSSWTASSYNEQFF. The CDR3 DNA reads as TGCGCCAGCAGCTCCTGGACAGCGAGCTCCTACAATGAGCAGTTCTTC.

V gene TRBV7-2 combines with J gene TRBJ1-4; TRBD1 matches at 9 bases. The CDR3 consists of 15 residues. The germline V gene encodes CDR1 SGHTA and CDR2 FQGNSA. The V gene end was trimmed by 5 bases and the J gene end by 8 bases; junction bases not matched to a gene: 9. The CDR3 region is CASSTGGGTGEKLFF. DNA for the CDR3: TGTGCCAGCAGCACAGGGGGCGGGACAGGCGAAAAACTGTTTTTT. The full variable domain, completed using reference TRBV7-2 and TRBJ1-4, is GAGVSQSPSNKVTEKGKDVELRCDPISGHTALYWYRQSLGQGLEFLIYFQGNSAPDKSGLPSDRFSAERTGGSVSTLTIQRTQQEDSAVYLCASSTGGGTGEKLFFGSGTQLSVL.

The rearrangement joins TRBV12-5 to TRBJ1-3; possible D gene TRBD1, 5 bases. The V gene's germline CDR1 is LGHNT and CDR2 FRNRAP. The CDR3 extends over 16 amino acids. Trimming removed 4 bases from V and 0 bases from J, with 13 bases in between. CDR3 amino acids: CASGSTEGLSGNTIYF. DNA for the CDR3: TGTGCTAGTGGTTCAACCGAGGGACTCTCTGGAAACACCATATATTTT.

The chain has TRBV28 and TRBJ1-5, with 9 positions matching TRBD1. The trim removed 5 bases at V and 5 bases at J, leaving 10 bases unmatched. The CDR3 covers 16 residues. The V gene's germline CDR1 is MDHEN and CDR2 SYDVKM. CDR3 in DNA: TGTGCCAGCAGTCCCCCCCGGACAGGGGTATATCAGCCCCAGCATTTT. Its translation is CASSPPRTGVYQPQHF. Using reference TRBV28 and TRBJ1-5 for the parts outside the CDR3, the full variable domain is DVKVTQSSRYLVKRTGEKVFLECVQDMDHENMFWYRQDPGLGLRLIYFSYDVKMKEKGDIPEGYSVSREKKERFSLILESASTNQTSMYLCASSPPRTGVYQPQHFGDGTRLSIL.

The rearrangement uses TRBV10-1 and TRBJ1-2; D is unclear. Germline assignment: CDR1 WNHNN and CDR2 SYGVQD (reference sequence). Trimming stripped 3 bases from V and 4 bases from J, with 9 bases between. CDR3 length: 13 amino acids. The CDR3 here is CASSDMDGYGYTF. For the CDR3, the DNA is TGCGCCAGCAGTGACATGGACGGCTATGGCTACACCTTC.

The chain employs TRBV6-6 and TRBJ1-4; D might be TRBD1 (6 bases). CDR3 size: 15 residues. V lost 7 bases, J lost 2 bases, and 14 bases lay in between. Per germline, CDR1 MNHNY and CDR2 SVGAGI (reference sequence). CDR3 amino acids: CASTYSGQTNEKLFF. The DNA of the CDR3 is TGTGCCAGCACCTACTCCGGACAGACTAATGAAAAACTGTTTTTT.

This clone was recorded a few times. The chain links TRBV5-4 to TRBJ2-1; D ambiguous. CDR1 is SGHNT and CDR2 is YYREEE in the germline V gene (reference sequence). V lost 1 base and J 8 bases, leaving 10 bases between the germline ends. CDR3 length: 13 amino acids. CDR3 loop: CASSLRQADEQFF. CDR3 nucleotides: TGTGCCAGCAGCTTGCGGCAGGCCGATGAGCAGTTCTTC.

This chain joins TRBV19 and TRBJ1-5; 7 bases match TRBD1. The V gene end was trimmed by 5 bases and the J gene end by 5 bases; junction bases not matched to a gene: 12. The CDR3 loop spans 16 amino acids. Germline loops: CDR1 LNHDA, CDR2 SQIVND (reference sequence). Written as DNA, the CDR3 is TGTGCCAGTAGTTCCCCTGTGGGACAGCGCGATCAGCCCCAGCATTTT. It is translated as CASSSPVGQRDQPQHF. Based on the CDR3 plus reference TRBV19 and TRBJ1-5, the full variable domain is DGGITQSPKYLFRKEGQNVTLSCEQNLNHDAMYWYRQDPGQGLRLIYYSQIVNDFQKGDIAEGYSVSREKKESFPLTVTSAQKNPTAFYLCASSSPVGQRDQPQHFGDGTRLSIL.

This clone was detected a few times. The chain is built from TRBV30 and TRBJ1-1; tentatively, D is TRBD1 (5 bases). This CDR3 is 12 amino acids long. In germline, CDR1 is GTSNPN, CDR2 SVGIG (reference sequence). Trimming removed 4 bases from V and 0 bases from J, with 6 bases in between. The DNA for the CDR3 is TGTGCCTGGACAGGGATGAACACTGAAGCTTTCTTT. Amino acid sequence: CAWTGMNTEAFF.

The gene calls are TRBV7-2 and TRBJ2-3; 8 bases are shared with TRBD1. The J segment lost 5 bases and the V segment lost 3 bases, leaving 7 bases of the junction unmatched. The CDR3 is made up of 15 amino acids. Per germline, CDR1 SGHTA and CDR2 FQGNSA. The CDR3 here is CASSFLGQGIDTQYF. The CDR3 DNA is TGTGCCAGCAGCTTTCTTGGACAGGGAATAGATACGCAGTATTTT.

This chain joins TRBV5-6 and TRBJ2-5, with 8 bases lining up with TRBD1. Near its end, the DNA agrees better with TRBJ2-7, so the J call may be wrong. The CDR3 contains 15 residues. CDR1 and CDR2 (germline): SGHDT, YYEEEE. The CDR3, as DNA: TGTGCCAGCAGCGATGCAGGGGGCGGAAACTACGAGCAGTACTTC. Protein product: CASSDAGGGNYEQYF.

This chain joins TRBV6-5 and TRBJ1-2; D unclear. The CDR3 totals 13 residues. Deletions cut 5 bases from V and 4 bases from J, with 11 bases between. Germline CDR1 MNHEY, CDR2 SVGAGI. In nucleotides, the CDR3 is TGTGCCAGCAGTACCAGACTAACCTATGGCTACACCTTC. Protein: CASSTRLTYGYTF.

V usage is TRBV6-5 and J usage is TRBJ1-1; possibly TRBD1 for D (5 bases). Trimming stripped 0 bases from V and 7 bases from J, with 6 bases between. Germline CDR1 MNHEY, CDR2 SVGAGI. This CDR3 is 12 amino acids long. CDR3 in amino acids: CASSYSGREAFF. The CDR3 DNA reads TGTGCCAGCAGTTACTCGGGACGTGAAGCTTTCTTT.

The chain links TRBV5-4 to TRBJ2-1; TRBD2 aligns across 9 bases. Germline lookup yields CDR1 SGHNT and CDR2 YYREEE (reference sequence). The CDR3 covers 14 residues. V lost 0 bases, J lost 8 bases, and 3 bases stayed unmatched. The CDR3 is CASSLASGTYEQFF. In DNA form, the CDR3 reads TGTGCCAGCAGCTTGGCTAGCGGGACTTATGAGCAGTTCTTC.

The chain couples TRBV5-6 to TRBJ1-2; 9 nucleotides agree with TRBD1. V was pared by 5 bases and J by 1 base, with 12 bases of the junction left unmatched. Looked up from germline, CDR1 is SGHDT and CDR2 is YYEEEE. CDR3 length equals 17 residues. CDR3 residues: CASSARYRTGDNYGYTF. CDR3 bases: TGTGCCAGCAGTGCGAGATATCGGACAGGGGATAACTATGGCTACACCTTC.

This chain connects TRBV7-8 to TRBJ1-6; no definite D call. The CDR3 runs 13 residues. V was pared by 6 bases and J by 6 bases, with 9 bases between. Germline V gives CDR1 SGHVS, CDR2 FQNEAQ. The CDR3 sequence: CASRRTGNSPLHF. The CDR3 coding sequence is TGTGCCAGCAGGCGAACCGGTAATTCACCCCTCCACTTT. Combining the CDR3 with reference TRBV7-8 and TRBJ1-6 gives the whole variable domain GAGVSQSPRYKVAKRGQDVALRCDPISGHVSLFWYQQALGQGPEFLTYFQNEAQLDKSGLPSDRFFAERPEGSVSTLKIQRTQQEDSAVYLCASRRTGNSPLHFGNGTRLTVT.

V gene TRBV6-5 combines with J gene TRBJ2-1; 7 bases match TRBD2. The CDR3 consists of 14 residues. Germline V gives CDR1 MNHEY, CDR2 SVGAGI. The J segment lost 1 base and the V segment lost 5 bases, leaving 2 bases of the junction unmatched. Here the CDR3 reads CASSSGESYNEQFF. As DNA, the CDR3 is TGTGCCAGCAGTAGCGGGGAGTCCTACAATGAGCAGTTCTTC.

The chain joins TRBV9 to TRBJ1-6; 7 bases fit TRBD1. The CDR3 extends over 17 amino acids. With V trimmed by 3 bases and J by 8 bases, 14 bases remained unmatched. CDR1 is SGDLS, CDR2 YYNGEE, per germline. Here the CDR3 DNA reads TGTGCCAGCAGCGCTTCTCCGGGCAGGGGGTCCTATTCACCCCTCCACTTT. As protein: CASSASPGRGSYSPLHF.

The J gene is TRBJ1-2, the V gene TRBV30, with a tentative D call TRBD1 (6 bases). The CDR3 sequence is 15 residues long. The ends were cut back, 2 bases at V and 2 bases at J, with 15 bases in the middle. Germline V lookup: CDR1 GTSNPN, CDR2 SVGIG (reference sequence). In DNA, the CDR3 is TGTGCCTGGAGTACCTCCGCCGACAGGAACTATGGCTACACCTTC. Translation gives CAWSTSADRNYGYTF.